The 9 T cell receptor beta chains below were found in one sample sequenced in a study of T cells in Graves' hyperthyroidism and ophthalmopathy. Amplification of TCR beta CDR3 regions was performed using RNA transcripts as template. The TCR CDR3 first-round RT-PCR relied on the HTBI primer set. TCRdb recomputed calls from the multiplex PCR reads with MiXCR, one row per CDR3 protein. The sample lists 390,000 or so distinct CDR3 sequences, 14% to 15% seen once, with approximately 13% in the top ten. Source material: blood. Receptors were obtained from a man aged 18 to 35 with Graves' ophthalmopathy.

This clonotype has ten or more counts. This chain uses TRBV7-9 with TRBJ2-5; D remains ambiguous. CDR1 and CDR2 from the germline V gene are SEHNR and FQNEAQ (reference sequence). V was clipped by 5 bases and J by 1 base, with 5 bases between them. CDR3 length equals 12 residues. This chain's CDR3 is CASSLIQETQYF. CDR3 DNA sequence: TGTGCCAGCAGCCTAATCCAAGAGACCCAGTACTTC.

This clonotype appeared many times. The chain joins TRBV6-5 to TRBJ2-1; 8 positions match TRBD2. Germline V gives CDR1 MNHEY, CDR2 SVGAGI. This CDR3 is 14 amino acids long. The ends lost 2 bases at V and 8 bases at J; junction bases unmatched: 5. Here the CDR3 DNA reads TGTGCCAGCAGTTACGTCGCGGGAGGCTATGAGCAGTTCTTC. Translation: CASSYVAGGYEQFF.

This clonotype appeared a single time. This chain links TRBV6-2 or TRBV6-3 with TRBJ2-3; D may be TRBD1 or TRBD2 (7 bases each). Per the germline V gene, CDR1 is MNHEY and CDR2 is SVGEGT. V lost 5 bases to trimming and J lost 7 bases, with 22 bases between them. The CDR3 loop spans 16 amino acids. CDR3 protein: CASSGLGGTGAHTQYF. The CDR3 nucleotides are TGTGCCAGCAGTGGACTAGGGGGCACGGGCGCACATACGCAGTATTTT.

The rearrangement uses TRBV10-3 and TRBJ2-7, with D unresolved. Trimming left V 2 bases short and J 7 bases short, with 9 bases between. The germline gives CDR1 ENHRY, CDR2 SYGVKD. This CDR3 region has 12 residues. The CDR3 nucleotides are TGTGCCATCAGTGAGATGGGTAGTGAGCAGTACTTC. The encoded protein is CAISEMGSEQYF.

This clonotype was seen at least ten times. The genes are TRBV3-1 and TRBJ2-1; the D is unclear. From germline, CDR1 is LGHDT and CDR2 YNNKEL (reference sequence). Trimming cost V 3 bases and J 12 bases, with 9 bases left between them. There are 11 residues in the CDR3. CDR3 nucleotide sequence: TGTGCCAGCAGCCACGCAAGGTGGCAGTTCTTC. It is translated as CASSHARWQFF.

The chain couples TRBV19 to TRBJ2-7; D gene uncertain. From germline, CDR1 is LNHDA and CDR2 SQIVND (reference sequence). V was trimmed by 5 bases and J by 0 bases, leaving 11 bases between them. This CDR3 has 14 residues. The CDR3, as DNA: TGTGCCAGTAGTTCATTCCGTCTCTCCTACGAGCAGTACTTC. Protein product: CASSSFRLSYEQYF. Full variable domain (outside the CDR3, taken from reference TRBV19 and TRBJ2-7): DGGITQSPKYLFRKEGQNVTLSCEQNLNHDAMYWYRQDPGQGLRLIYYSQIVNDFQKGDIAEGYSVSREKKESFPLTVTSAQKNPTAFYLCASSSFRLSYEQYFGPGTRLTVT.

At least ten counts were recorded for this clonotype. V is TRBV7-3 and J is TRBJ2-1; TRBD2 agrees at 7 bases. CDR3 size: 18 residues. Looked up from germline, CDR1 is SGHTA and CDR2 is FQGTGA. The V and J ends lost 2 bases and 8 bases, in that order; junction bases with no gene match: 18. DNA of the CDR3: TGTGCCAGCAGCTTAGGCCCAGTTGCGGGAGCTATCGACGATGAGCAGTTCTTC. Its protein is CASSLGPVAGAIDDEQFF.

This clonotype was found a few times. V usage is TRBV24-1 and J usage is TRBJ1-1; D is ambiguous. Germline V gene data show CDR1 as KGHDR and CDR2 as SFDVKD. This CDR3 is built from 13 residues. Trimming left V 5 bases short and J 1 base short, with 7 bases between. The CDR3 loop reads CATSGQPNTEAFF. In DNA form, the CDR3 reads TGTGCCACCAGTGGGCAACCGAACACTGAAGCTTTCTTT.

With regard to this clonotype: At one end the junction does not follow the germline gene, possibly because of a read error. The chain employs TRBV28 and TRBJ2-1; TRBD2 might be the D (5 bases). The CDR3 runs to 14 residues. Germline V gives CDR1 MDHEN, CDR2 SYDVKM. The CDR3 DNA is TGTACCAGCAGTTTTGGCGGGCCCTACAATGAGCAGTTCTTC. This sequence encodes CTSSFGGPYNEQFF.